One sample yielded the 19 T cell receptor beta chains listed below, sequenced in a study of CD8 T cells in Susac syndrome. Random hexamers were used to reverse transcribe the RNA input (about 0.5 to 1 ug). TCRdb passed the immunoSEQ multiplex PCR reads through MiXCR, listing each CDR3 protein once. The data show 200,000 or so distinct CDR3 sequences, with more than 90% seen just once and 0.093% held by the top ten. The sample was CD4+ T cells from PBMCs. The receptors come from a human donor with multiple sclerosis.

The rearrangement links TRBV5-1 to TRBJ2-5; D unresolved. The germline V gene encodes CDR1 SGHRS and CDR2 YFSETQ. V dropped 3 bases and J dropped 7 bases, with 4 bases sitting between them. There are 10 residues in the CDR3. The CDR3 DNA is TGCGCCAGCAGCTCGGGGACCCAGTACTTC. It codes for CASSSGTQYF. The complete variable domain, with remaining parts taken from reference TRBV5-1 and TRBJ2-5, reads KAGVTQTPRYLIKTRGQQVTLSCSPISGHRSVSWYQQTPGQGLQFLFEYFSETQRNKGNFPGRFSGRQFSNSRSEMNVSTLELGDSALYLCASSSGTQYFGPGTRLLVL.

This chain uses TRBV30 with TRBJ1-1, with no clear D. The CDR3 sequence is 13 residues long. The V gene's germline CDR1 is GTSNPN and CDR2 SVGIG (reference sequence). Trimming left V 1 base short and J 4 bases short, with 10 bases between. The CDR3 nucleotides are TGTGCCTGGAGTGCCGTTTCACGCACTGAAGCTTTCTTT. This codes for CAWSAVSRTEAFF. Full variable domain (rest looked up from reference TRBV30 and TRBJ1-1): SQTIHQWPATLVQPVGSPLSLECTVEGTSNPNLYWYRQAAGRGLQLLFYSVGIGQISSEVPQNLSASRPQDRQFILSSKKLLLSDSGFYLCAWSAVSRTEAFFGQGTRLTVV.

This chain links TRBV4-2 with TRBJ2-5; D may be TRBD1 (7 bases). Germline V lookup: CDR1 LGHNA, CDR2 YNFKEQ. V was clipped by 5 bases and J by 5 bases, with 24 bases between them. CDR3 size: 17 residues. The CDR3 sequence: CASSFGDRHEGGETQYF. The CDR3 nucleotides are TGTGCCAGCAGCTTCGGGGACAGACACGAAGGAGGGGAGACCCAGTACTTC.

The chain employs TRBV20-1 and TRBJ1-1; tentatively, D is TRBD1 (5 bases). This CDR3 is built from 14 residues. V gave up 5 bases and J gave up 0 bases, with 13 bases separating them. Germline-derived CDR1 and CDR2 are DFQATT and SNEGSKA (reference sequence). The CDR3 nucleotides are TGCAGTGCTGGATCAACAGGAGTGAACACTGAAGCTTTCTTT. Translation: CSAGSTGVNTEAFF.

The chain has TRBV6-5 and TRBJ1-5, with TRBD1 matching 8 bases. Trimming removed 6 bases from V and 9 bases from J; junction bases left unmatched: 7. This CDR3 comprises 13 residues. Germline-derived CDR1 and CDR2 are MNHEY and SVGAGI. CDR3 sequence: CASRDRAYGPQHF. The CDR3 DNA follows: TGTGCCAGCAGGGACAGGGCCTATGGGCCCCAGCATTTT.

In its sample, this clonotype was seen once. The chain recombines TRBV9 with TRBJ1-1; maybe TRBD1 (5 bases). Germline-derived CDR1 and CDR2 are SGDLS and YYNGEE. Trimming pared 0 bases from V and 8 bases from J, leaving 17 bases between. There are 15 residues in the CDR3. The CDR3 reads CASSVGGGESWEAFF. The CDR3 coding sequence is TGTGCCAGCAGCGTAGGAGGAGGGGAGTCGTGGGAAGCTTTCTTT. Drawing the rest from reference TRBV9 and TRBJ1-1, the complete variable domain is DSGVTQTPKHLITATGQRVTLRCSPRSGDLSVYWYQQSLDQGLQFLIQYYNGEERAKGNILERFSAQQFPDLHSELNLSSLELGDSALYFCASSVGGGESWEAFFGQGTRLTVV.

The rearrangement links TRBV5-4 to TRBJ2-1, with D tentatively TRBD1 (6 bases). From germline, CDR1 is SGHNT and CDR2 YYREEE (reference sequence). Trimming took off 0 bases at V and 8 bases at J, with 12 bases between the two ends. This CDR3 contains 14 residues. The CDR3, as DNA: TGTGCCAGCAGCTTGGCGATACAGGGAGATGAGCAGTTCTTC. It specifies CASSLAIQGDEQFF. Full variable domain (remainder filled in from reference TRBV5-4 and TRBJ2-1): ETGVTQSPTHLIKTRGQQVTLRCSSQSGHNTVSWYQQALGQGPQFIFQYYREEENGRGNFPPRFSGLQFPNYSSELNVNALELDDSALYLCASSLAIQGDEQFFGPGTRLTVL.

The sample holds one count of this clonotype. The genes are TRBV5-4 and TRBJ2-1, with 12 bases identical to TRBD2. Per the germline V gene, CDR1 is SGHNT and CDR2 is YYREEE (reference sequence). This CDR3 region has 16 residues. V shed 0 bases, J shed 10 bases, and the junction held 8 bases outside the gene matches. In nucleotides, the CDR3 is TGTGCCAGCAGCTTGGCTAGCGGGGGGGCATCTTACGAGCAGTTCTTC. It yields the protein CASSLASGGASYEQFF.

The genes are TRBV4-3 and TRBJ1-2, with 7 bases fitting TRBD1. Germline CDR1 and CDR2: LGHNA and YSLEER. CDR3 length equals 17 residues. V dropped 3 bases and J dropped 8; count of bases not matched to a gene: 18. The CDR3 region is CASSQNSDRTFPGGYTF. CDR3 nucleotides: TGCGCCAGCAGCCAGAACTCGGACAGGACCTTTCCGGGGGGCTACACCTTC.

V usage is TRBV9 and J usage is TRBJ2-7, with TRBD1 matching over 8 bases. This CDR3 comprises 14 residues. The germline V gene encodes CDR1 SGDLS and CDR2 YYNGEE. V lost 2 bases, J lost 7 bases, and 8 bases stayed unmatched. This CDR3 reads CASSVSRGLGEQYF. DNA for the CDR3: TGTGCCAGCAGCGTTTCCAGGGGGCTGGGAGAGCAGTACTTC.

The count of this clonotype is one. The J gene is TRBJ1-2, the V gene TRBV2; 7 bases agree with TRBD1. J gave up 7 bases and V 0 bases, and 5 bases lay outside the gene matches. The CDR3 runs 14 residues. Per germline, CDR1 SNHLY and CDR2 FYNNEI. The CDR3 region is CASSEAGGRGGYTF. Written as DNA, the CDR3 is TGTGCCAGCAGTGAAGCAGGGGGCCGGGGTGGCTACACCTTC.

The chain recombines TRBV18 with TRBJ2-7; no definite D call. The CDR3 has 15 amino acids. The V end lost 2 bases, the J end lost 6 bases, and 17 bases lay between the germline ends. Germline assignment: CDR1 KGHSH and CDR2 LQKENI. The CDR3 loop is CASSPSLPQLAEQYF. The CDR3, as DNA: TGTGCCAGCTCACCATCCTTACCCCAGTTGGCCGAGCAGTACTTC.

The CDR3 DNA reads as TGTGCCAGCAGTGACGTGGTCTACGAGCAGTACTTC. It codes for CASSDVVYEQYF. V and J are TRBV6-2 or TRBV6-3 and TRBJ2-7; D is undetermined. The CDR3 is 12 residues long. Per the germline V gene, CDR1 is MNHEY and CDR2 is SVGEGT. V shed 5 bases and J shed 3 bases, with 8 bases lying between them.

The V and J genes are TRBV10-3 and TRBJ2-1; the match to TRBD2 covers 10 bases. The CDR3 consists of 14 residues. Germline V gene sequence: CDR1 ENHRY, CDR2 SYGVKD. V shed 6 bases and J 10 bases; nucleotides not matched to a gene: 9. The DNA of the CDR3 is TGTGCCATCAGCCGACTAGCGGGCAACGGAGAGCAGTTCTTC. Translating gives CAISRLAGNGEQFF.

The V and J genes are TRBV9 and TRBJ2-1; tentatively, D is TRBD2 (7 bases). Trimming stripped 0 bases from V and 2 bases from J, with 9 bases between. This CDR3 spans 15 amino acids. Germline V gene lookup returns CDR1 SGDLS and CDR2 YYNGEE. The DNA for the CDR3 is TGTGCCAGCAGCGTAGAGGGGGGGCCCTACAATGAGCAGTTCTTC. This gives the protein CASSVEGGPYNEQFF.

The sample holds one count of this clonotype. CDR3 nucleotide sequence: TGCGCCAGCAGCAACCAGGGGGCGACTGAAGCTTTCTTT. Protein product: CASSNQGATEAFF. The genes are TRBV5-1 and TRBJ1-1; 8 bases map to TRBD1. Looked up from germline, CDR1 is SGHRS and CDR2 is YFSETQ. The junction had 4 bases not matched to a gene; V was cut back by 4 bases and J by 5 bases. The CDR3 extends over 13 amino acids.

The rearrangement links TRBV29-1 to TRBJ2-7, with 7 bases matching TRBD1. Trimming at V came to 5 bases and at J to 2 bases, leaving 12 bases not matched to a gene. Germline V gene data show CDR1 as SQVTM and CDR2 as ANQGSEA. The CDR3 extends over 15 amino acids. CDR3 nucleotide sequence: TGCAGCGTTCGTGCATCGGACAGGCCGACCTACGAGCAGTACTTC. Protein sequence: CSVRASDRPTYEQYF.

This chain joins TRBV29-1 and TRBJ1-1; D ambiguous. Germline V lookup: CDR1 SQVTM, CDR2 ANQGSEA. V lost 8 bases and J lost 9, with 16 bases in between. The CDR3 length is 11 residues. CDR3 loop: CSSTGGQKAFF. DNA for the CDR3: TGCAGCTCAACCGGAGGGCAGAAAGCTTTCTTT.

The chain is built from TRBV20-1 and TRBJ2-5; D gene ambiguous. The CDR3 is made up of 13 amino acids. V was trimmed by 5 bases and J by 3 bases, leaving 13 bases between them. The germline gives CDR1 DFQATT, CDR2 SNEGSKA (reference sequence). The CDR3 region is CSADPSLEETQYF. The CDR3, as DNA: TGCAGTGCTGACCCCTCTCTAGAAGAGACCCAGTACTTC.